Presented here are 26 T cell receptor beta chains from one specimen sequenced in a study of Graves' ophthalmopathy and Graves' hyperthyroidism. TCR beta CDR3 regions were amplified from RNA transcripts. The library came from an HTBI-primed first-round RT-PCR and a second-round multiplex PCR. From the multiplex PCR reads, TCRdb called clonotypes with MiXCR, one entry per CDR3 protein. The table lists more than 300,000 distinct CDR3 sequences, 15% to 17% of them singletons. Specimen: peripheral blood. These receptors were obtained from a woman aged 18-30 years with stable Graves' hyperthyroidism.

This clonotype has at least ten counts. The chain has TRBV12-3 or TRBV12-4 and TRBJ1-1, with 9 bases fitting TRBD1. The CDR3 extends over 13 amino acids. V dropped 7 bases and J dropped 4; count of bases not matched to a gene: 4. The CDR3 here is CASIDRGTTEAFF. CDR3 DNA: TGTGCCAGCATTGACAGGGGGACCACTGAAGCTTTCTTT.

This chain uses TRBV4-2 with TRBJ1-5; D is ambiguous. This CDR3 is 17 amino acids long. V was shortened by 0 bases and J by 0 bases, with 12 bases between the two germline ends. Germline CDR1 reads LGHNA; CDR2 reads YNFKEQ. The CDR3 region is CASSQEIGFYSNQPQHF. The CDR3 DNA sequence: TGTGCCAGCAGCCAAGAAATTGGGTTCTATAGCAATCAGCCCCAGCATTTT.

This clonotype has ten or more counts. The chain uses TRBV7-9 and TRBJ1-2; the D is unclear. This CDR3 contains 11 residues. V lost 5 bases, J lost 8 bases, and 9 bases lay in between. CDR1 is SEHNR and CDR2 is FQNEAQ in the germline V gene (reference sequence). The CDR3 region is CASSPAVGYTF. The CDR3 DNA is TGTGCCAGCAGCCCAGCTGTAGGCTACACCTTC.

This clonotype was seen ten or more times. The J gene is TRBJ1-5, the V gene TRBV27, with unresolved D. Germline V gives CDR1 MNHEY, CDR2 SMNVEV (reference sequence). Trimming took off 9 bases at V and 0 bases at J, with 15 bases between the two ends. The CDR3 runs 15 residues. CDR3 bases: TGTGCCAGTTCACCCCGGGGAAATAGCAATCAGCCCCAGCATTTT. Translation: CASSPRGNSNQPQHF.

The chain uses TRBV7-9 and TRBJ1-5; TRBD1 aligns across 8 bases. This CDR3 comprises 15 residues. Trimming removed 5 bases from V and 6 bases from J; junction bases left unmatched: 9. The germline V gene has CDR1 SEHNR and CDR2 FQNEAQ (reference sequence). The CDR3 here is CASSPTDRAGQPQHF. CDR3 nucleotide sequence: TGTGCCAGCAGCCCAACGGACAGGGCGGGTCAGCCCCAGCATTTT.

This clonotype showed up many times. CDR3 bases: TGCAGTGCTAGGGACACCTCGTCTGGGGCCAACGTCCTGACTTTC. Encoded protein: CSARDTSSGANVLTF. The chain employs TRBV20-1 and TRBJ2-6, with D maybe TRBD1 (5 bases). V gave up 3 bases and J gave up 1 base, with 10 bases separating them. From germline, CDR1 is DFQATT and CDR2 SNEGSKA (reference sequence). The length of the CDR3 is 15 residues.

A few counts support this clonotype. The V and J genes are TRBV4-1 and TRBJ2-7, with TRBD1 matching 8 bases. Trimming removed 1 base from V and 4 bases from J; junction bases left unmatched: 6. This CDR3 has 15 amino acids. From germline, CDR1 is MGHRA and CDR2 YSYEKL. Written as DNA, the CDR3 is TGCGCCAGCAGCCAAGCGACAGGGGCCGCTTACGAGCAGTACTTC. Translated, it gives CASSQATGAAYEQYF.

This clonotype was observed at least ten times. CDR3 bases: TGCGCCAGCAGCCAAGTTAGCACAGTTAACTATGGCTACACCTTC. Its protein is CASSQVSTVNYGYTF. The chain is built from TRBV4-1 and TRBJ1-2; no reliable D call. V was shortened by 1 base and J by 1 base, with 10 bases between the two germline ends. From germline, CDR1 is MGHRA and CDR2 YSYEKL. The CDR3 has 15 amino acids.

This clonotype was counted many times. The chain uses TRBV28 and TRBJ1-5; 8 nucleotides line up with TRBD1. The CDR3 loop spans 14 amino acids. Per the germline V gene, CDR1 is MDHEN and CDR2 is SYDVKM. Losses at the gene ends were 7 bases for V and 4 bases for J; bases not matched to a gene: 6. The CDR3 DNA follows: TGTGCCAGCATGCCGGGACAGGTTAATCAGCCCCAGCATTTT. It yields the protein CASMPGQVNQPQHF.

The table lists this clonotype with many counts. CDR3 sequence: CATSDKGARSGYTF. The DNA of the CDR3 is TGTGCCACCAGTGACAAGGGGGCGCGGAGTGGCTACACCTTC. The chain recombines TRBV24-1 with TRBJ1-2; TRBD1 matches 7 bases. This CDR3 spans 14 amino acids. Germline CDR1 KGHDR, CDR2 SFDVKD. J gave up 7 bases and V 4 bases, and 8 bases lay outside the gene matches.

This clonotype was recorded many times. V gene TRBV20-1 combines with J gene TRBJ1-2; D perhaps matches TRBD1 (6 bases). This CDR3 spans 15 amino acids. V was shortened by 6 bases and J by 4 bases, with 21 bases between the two germline ends. CDR1 is DFQATT and CDR2 is SNEGSKA in the germline V gene (reference sequence). CDR3 residues: CSARNRDTHLYGYTF. The CDR3 DNA follows: TGCAGTGCAAGAAACCGGGACACCCATCTCTATGGCTACACCTTC.

Many counts were recorded for this clonotype. The chain carries TRBV12-3 or TRBV12-4 and TRBJ1-1, with TRBD1 as a possible D gene (5 bases). The CDR3 runs to 15 residues. The germline V and J ends were trimmed by 3 bases and 0 bases, with 11 bases remaining between them. In DNA, the CDR3 is TGTGCCAGCAGTTTTTCAGCAGGGTTGAACACTGAAGCTTTCTTT. Translated: CASSFSAGLNTEAFF.

This CDR3 is CASRQARNQPQHF. The CDR3 DNA reads as TGTGCCAGCAGACAGGCTCGCAATCAGCCCCAGCATTTT. This chain connects TRBV6-1 to TRBJ1-5; TRBD1 might be the D (5 bases). CDR3 length: 13 residues. Looked up from germline, CDR1 is MNHNS and CDR2 is SASEGT. V was trimmed by 6 bases and J by 2 bases, leaving 8 bases between them.

The chain joins TRBV11-1 to TRBJ2-6, with 11 nucleotides matching TRBD1. There are 17 residues in the CDR3. Losses at the gene ends were 5 bases for V and 2 bases for J; bases not matched to a gene: 5. Germline V gene lookup returns CDR1 SGHAT and CDR2 FQDESV (reference sequence). CDR3 DNA: TGTGCCAGCAGCGTCGGACAGGGGGCGGCTGGGGCCAACGTCCTGACTTTC. Protein: CASSVGQGAAGANVLTF.

This clonotype has at least ten counts. This chain links TRBV10-3 with TRBJ1-2, with a possible D match to TRBD1 (6 bases). This CDR3 region has 14 residues. V was shortened by 0 bases and J by 7 bases, with 12 bases between the two germline ends. Germline V gene data show CDR1 as ENHRY and CDR2 as SYGVKD. This CDR3 reads CAISESFGGSGYTF. Written as DNA, the CDR3 is TGTGCCATCAGTGAGTCATTCGGGGGCTCTGGCTACACCTTC.

The sample holds many counts of this clonotype. This chain connects TRBV20-1 to TRBJ1-2; D unresolved. The V gene's germline CDR1 is DFQATT and CDR2 SNEGSKA (reference sequence). The CDR3 has 13 amino acids. The V and J ends lost 0 bases and 6 bases respectively, with 11 bases between them. The CDR3 loop reads CSARDPYANGYTF. CDR3 DNA sequence: TGCAGTGCTAGAGACCCCTATGCGAATGGCTACACCTTC.

The V gene is TRBV20-1, the J gene TRBJ2-2, with 10 positions matching TRBD2. The CDR3 is 13 residues long. Germline-derived CDR1 and CDR2 are DFQATT and SNEGSKA (reference sequence). V lost 5 bases, J lost 4 bases, and 1 base stayed unmatched. This chain's CDR3 is CSARTSGTGELFF. CDR3 sequence (DNA): TGCAGTGCTCGGACTAGCGGCACCGGGGAGCTGTTTTTT.

This clonotype has just a few counts. The chain joins TRBV18 to TRBJ1-5; D remains unclear. The CDR3 totals 13 residues. Germline V gene sequence: CDR1 KGHSH, CDR2 LQKENI. Trimming left V 4 bases short and J 0 bases short, with 4 bases between. The CDR3 loop reads CASSQSSNQPQHF. The CDR3 DNA sequence: TGTGCCAGCTCACAGAGTAGCAATCAGCCCCAGCATTTT.

This rearrangement joins TRBV12-3 or TRBV12-4 to TRBJ1-1, with 12 bases fitting TRBD1. V dropped 8 bases and J dropped 4; count of bases not matched to a gene: 11. The CDR3 length is 16 residues. The CDR3 bases are TGTGCCAGCCGCTCCGGGACAGGGGGCCTTGCCACTGAAGCTTTCTTT. Translated, it gives CASRSGTGGLATEAFF.

This clonotype was detected ten times or more. The chain couples TRBV6-5 to TRBJ1-1, with D possibly being TRBD1 (5 bases). V gave up 5 bases and J gave up 0 bases, with 16 bases separating them. Germline V gene data show CDR1 as MNHEY and CDR2 as SVGAGI. The CDR3 loop spans 16 amino acids. This CDR3 is CASSTRRDGLNTEAFF. CDR3 DNA: TGTGCCAGCAGTACCCGCCGGGACGGCCTGAACACTGAAGCTTTCTTT.

This sequence joins TRBV18 and TRBJ2-5; tentative D call: TRBD1 (5 bases). This CDR3 comprises 16 residues. Trimming took 1 base from V and 1 from J, leaving 13 bases between them. CDR1 is KGHSH and CDR2 is LQKENI in the germline V gene. CDR3 bases: TGTGCCAGCTCACCACTGCAGGGTAACCCCCAAGAGACCCAGTACTTC. This sequence encodes CASSPLQGNPQETQYF.

This clonotype has at least ten counts. This chain uses TRBV12-3 or TRBV12-4 with TRBJ2-7; D possibly corresponds to TRBD1 (6 bases). The CDR3 length is 14 residues. V was cut by 5 bases and J by 0 bases, with 11 bases left in between. The CDR3 DNA reads TGTGCCAGCAGTAATACAGGGCCCTCCTACGAGCAGTACTTC. Translating gives CASSNTGPSYEQYF.

The chain couples TRBV19 to TRBJ2-7, with D maybe TRBD2 (6 bases). Trimming cost V 6 bases and J 0 bases, with 15 bases left between them. The V gene's germline CDR1 is LNHDA and CDR2 SQIVND (reference sequence). CDR3 size: 15 residues. CDR3 loop: CASRNTGTSSYEQYF. DNA for the CDR3: TGTGCCAGTAGAAACACCGGGACTTCCTCCTACGAGCAGTACTTC. The full variable domain, completed using reference TRBV19 and TRBJ2-7, is DGGITQSPKYLFRKEGQNVTLSCEQNLNHDAMYWYRQDPGQGLRLIYYSQIVNDFQKGDIAEGYSVSREKKESFPLTVTSAQKNPTAFYLCASRNTGTSSYEQYFGPGTRLTVT.

Ten or more counts support this clonotype. V is TRBV12-3 or TRBV12-4 and J is TRBJ1-5; D gene ambiguous. The CDR3 is made up of 15 amino acids. Trimming stripped 0 bases from V and 0 bases from J, with 6 bases between. Here the CDR3 reads CASSLAGDSNQPQHF. The CDR3 DNA reads as TGTGCCAGCAGTTTAGCCGGAGATAGCAATCAGCCCCAGCATTTT.

Note on this clonotype: Compared with germline, one end of the junction differs, possibly owing to a read error. The V and J genes are TRBV12-3 or TRBV12-4 and TRBJ1-5; D ambiguous. There are 14 residues in the CDR3. DNA for the CDR3: TGTGCCAGCAGTCCCCCTGTCAGAGATCAGCCGCAGCATTTT. Its protein is CASSPPVRDQPQHF.

CDR3 sequence: CASSGDGTGINTIYF. The CDR3, as DNA: TGTGCCAGCAGCGGAGACGGGACAGGGATCAACACCATATATTTT. The V gene is TRBV9, the J gene TRBJ1-3; 9 bases fit TRBD1. CDR1 and CDR2 (germline): SGDLS, YYNGEE. J was trimmed by 7 bases and V by 3 bases; bases with no gene match: 8. The CDR3 has 15 amino acids.